This entry lists 19 T cell receptor beta chains sequenced from one sample in a study of blood T cells in healthy people across ages. For the second PCR, which ran for about 6 to 11 cycles, a sample-barcoded 5' primer and a J-beta primer mix were used. TCRdb independently ran MiXCR on the 5' RACE reads; one entry per CDR3 protein. This table has 850,000 to 1,000,000 distinct CDR3 sequences, just over 50% appearing once. The sequenced sample consisted of blood. These receptors originate from a woman in her sixties in good health.

CDR3 in amino acids: CASSQDHRDGGEQYF. The CDR3 region has the DNA TGCGCCAGCAGCCAAGACCACAGGGACGGTGGCGAGCAGTACTTC. The J gene is TRBJ2-7, the V gene TRBV4-3; possibly TRBD1 for D (6 bases). Trimming pared 0 bases from V and 6 bases from J, leaving 15 bases between. This CDR3 is built from 15 residues. Germline loops: CDR1 LGHNA, CDR2 YSLEER.

This clonotype showed up just a few times. The chain combines TRBV24-1 with TRBJ2-1; TRBD2 aligns across 9 bases. V lost 4 bases to trimming and J lost 2 bases; unmatched junction nucleotides: 2. The CDR3 has 15 amino acids. The germline gives CDR1 KGHDR, CDR2 SFDVKD. The CDR3 DNA follows: TGTGCCACCAGTGACGCGGGAGGGCCCTACAATGAGCAGTTCTTC. It is translated as CATSDAGGPYNEQFF.

The rearrangement links TRBV7-2 to TRBJ2-3; D perhaps matches TRBD2 (5 bases). V was shortened by 3 bases and J by 2 bases, with 12 bases between the two germline ends. Germline values: CDR1 SGHTA, CDR2 FQGNSA. The CDR3 totals 15 residues. The CDR3 DNA reads as TGTGCCAGCAGCTTTGAGAGCGGTTCCACAGATACGCAGTATTTT. It encodes CASSFESGSTDTQYF.

The chain carries TRBV10-3 and TRBJ2-4; TRBD1 might be the D (6 bases). The CDR3 sequence is 15 residues long. Germline V CDR1 and CDR2: ENHRY, SYGVKD. V dropped 0 bases and J dropped 13 bases, with 19 bases sitting between them. The CDR3 loop is CAISESKGGQESQYF. CDR3 coding DNA: TGTGCCATCAGTGAGTCTAAAGGGGGTCAGGAGAGCCAGTACTTC.

Comment on this clonotype: A much more abundant neighbour one base away suggests this may be a read error. This chain connects TRBV20-1 to TRBJ1-5; the D gene is possibly TRBD1 (5 bases). V lost 3 bases and J 5 bases, leaving 17 bases between the germline ends. The CDR3 length is 15 residues. Looked up from germline, CDR1 is DFQATT and CDR2 is SNEGSKA (reference sequence). CDR3 loop: CSASFFGAGDQPQHF. CDR3 DNA sequence: TGCAGTGCTAGTTTCTTTGGGGCTGGGGATCAGCCCCAGCATTTT.

V usage is TRBV29-1 and J usage is TRBJ2-6, with D perhaps TRBD2 (5 bases). The CDR3 is made up of 13 amino acids. V lost 5 bases and J 4 bases, leaving 9 bases between the germline ends. In germline, CDR1 is SQVTM, CDR2 ANQGSEA. The CDR3 sequence is CSVSGMGANVLTF. CDR3 nucleotide sequence: TGCAGCGTTTCCGGGATGGGGGCCAACGTCCTGACTTTC.

The V and J genes are TRBV5-1 and TRBJ1-6, with 9 positions matching TRBD1. Germline CDR1 reads SGHRS; CDR2 reads YFSETQ. This CDR3 comprises 16 residues. The V segment lost 4 bases and the J segment 7 bases; nucleotides outside the gene matches: 9. The CDR3 DNA reads as TGCGCCAGCAGCAGATCCGGGACAGGGAAGAATTCACCCCTCCACTTT. It translates to CASSRSGTGKNSPLHF.

The V gene is TRBV5-1, the J gene TRBJ2-1, with a tentative D call TRBD1 (6 bases). Per germline, CDR1 SGHRS and CDR2 YFSETQ. This CDR3 region has 14 residues. Trimming left V 3 bases short and J 7 bases short, with 14 bases between. The CDR3 reads CASSWTTGSNEQFF. The DNA of the CDR3 is TGCGCCAGCAGCTGGACAACAGGGTCAAATGAGCAGTTCTTC.

This clonotype was counted many times. The chain links TRBV10-3 to TRBJ2-5; D ambiguous. From germline, CDR1 is ENHRY and CDR2 SYGVKD. CDR3 length: 14 residues. V lost 2 bases and J 0 bases, leaving 7 bases between the germline ends. The CDR3 region has the DNA TGTGCCATCAGTGAGGGGCTATACCAAGAGACCCAGTACTTC. Its translation: CAISEGLYQETQYF.

Details on this clonotype: A junction boundary mismatches the germline segment, possibly from a read error. The V gene is TRBV11-1, the J gene TRBJ2-1; 7 nucleotides agree with TRBD2. This CDR3 has 16 residues. Per the germline V gene, CDR1 is SGHAT and CDR2 is FQDESV (reference sequence). The chain's CDR3 is CASSLLLAVTYNEQFF. The CDR3 bases are TGTGCCAGCAGCCTCCTTCTAGCGGTAACCTATAATGAGCAGTTCTTC.

The rearrangement joins TRBV30 to TRBJ2-7; D possibly corresponds to TRBD1 (5 bases). The J call may be mistaken, given a closer DNA end match to TRBJ2-1. The V gene's germline CDR1 is GTSNPN and CDR2 SVGIG (reference sequence). The CDR3 extends over 13 amino acids. CDR3 DNA: TGTGCCTGGAGTTGGGGCAGACGAGAGACCCAGTTCTTC. This encodes CAWSWGRRETQFF.

The chain joins TRBV4-1 to TRBJ1-4, with 7 bases matching TRBD1. Germline loops: CDR1 MGHRA, CDR2 YSYEKL. The J segment lost 7 bases and the V segment lost 8 bases, leaving 10 bases of the junction unmatched. This CDR3 has 14 amino acids. CDR3 coding DNA: TGCGCCAGCCGGCGGGACAGAACTTCTGAAAAACTGTTTTTT. Translated, it gives CASRRDRTSEKLFF.

The J gene is TRBJ1-1, the V gene TRBV5-6, with D unresolved. This CDR3 comprises 13 residues. The V end lost 5 bases, the J end lost 0 bases, and 8 bases lay between the germline ends. CDR1 is SGHDT and CDR2 is YYEEEE in the germline V gene. The CDR3 DNA sequence: TGTGCCAGCAGGGGCACAATGAACACTGAAGCTTTCTTT. Its translation: CASRGTMNTEAFF.

The chain joins TRBV4-1 to TRBJ2-5; 9 bases map to TRBD1. The germline V gene has CDR1 MGHRA and CDR2 YSYEKL. Trimming removed 3 bases from V and 1 base from J; junction bases left unmatched: 6. The CDR3 spans 16 residues. The CDR3 loop reads CASSHGTGKIQETQYF. In DNA form, the CDR3 reads TGCGCCAGCAGCCACGGGACAGGGAAAATCCAAGAGACCCAGTACTTC.

The V call is TRBV20-1, the J call TRBJ2-5; the match to TRBD1 covers 7 bases. Germline CDR1 DFQATT, CDR2 SNEGSKA (reference sequence). Trimming at V came to 1 base and at J to 11 bases, leaving 19 bases not matched to a gene. The CDR3 is 16 amino acids. The CDR3 bases are TGCAGTGCTAGAGGGTGGACAGGTGGCAACTACAATGAGCAGTACTTC. Amino acid sequence: CSARGWTGGNYNEQYF.

This clonotype was counted a few times. The J gene is TRBJ2-3, the V gene TRBV18; 7 bases match TRBD1. The CDR3 runs to 14 residues. The junction had 4 bases not matched to a gene; V was cut back by 3 bases and J by 4 bases. Germline V lookup: CDR1 KGHSH, CDR2 LQKENI. The DNA of the CDR3 is TGTGCCAGCTCACCCACGACAGGGTCAGATACGCAGTATTTT. It specifies CASSPTTGSDTQYF.

This chain links TRBV20-1 with TRBJ1-1, with TRBD1 as a possible D gene (5 bases). The CDR3 spans 15 residues. The germline gives CDR1 DFQATT, CDR2 SNEGSKA (reference sequence). Trimming took off 0 bases at V and 2 bases at J, with 13 bases between the two ends. The DNA of the CDR3 is TGCAGTGCTAGAGATCTTATGAGGGGTAACACTGAAGCTTTCTTT. This sequence encodes CSARDLMRGNTEAFF.

The V gene is TRBV12-3 or TRBV12-4, the J gene TRBJ2-4; D not resolved. CDR3 length: 14 amino acids. Trimming removed 5 bases from V and 0 bases from J, with 8 bases in between. The CDR3 spells CASSTLLAKNIQYF. In nucleotides, the CDR3 is TGTGCCAGCAGTACTCTCCTAGCCAAAAACATTCAGTACTTC.

This clonotype turned up a few times. The chain uses TRBV6-2 or TRBV6-3 and TRBJ2-4; D is perhaps TRBD1 (5 bases). The J call could be wrong; TRBJ2-7 is a better fit for the DNA end. The CDR3 loop spans 15 amino acids. Looked up from germline, CDR1 is MNHEY and CDR2 is SVGEGT. The CDR3 nucleotides read TGTGCCAGCAGTTACGCAGGGTTTGTGAGCTACGAGCAGTACTTC. It yields the protein CASSYAGFVSYEQYF.